This T cell receptor (beta chain) was obtained from a study of cytomegalovirus exposure and HLA in healthy donors (dated by TCRdb to between 2016 and 2019). Some background on the complete study: According to an earlier analysis of a few hundred of the donors, some 180 million T cells yielded roughly 100 million unique TCR beta sequences and 276 Gb of sequence data. Donor age, sex, ethnicity and CMV serostatus were compiled together with the repertoire data. In a later genetic analysis, genome-wide SNP genotypes for about 60% of the 666 donors were used, and that subset was treated as a discovery cohort. Of the roughly 390 genotyped donors, around 81% fell in the genetic ancestry cluster associated with self-reported Caucasian donors. Rather than using new phenotypic data, the later analysis identified candidate immune exposures from TCR beta sequences and from how often those sequences occurred across donors. Roughly 5 DR-DQ haplotypes were treated as single units for association and clustering because of strong linkage in the cohort. To predict cytomegalovirus infection status, the study brought together high-throughput TCR immunosequencing, statistical association of individual TCRs with disease status, and machine learning. An early release that covered fewer than 800 HLA-typed donors contained 250 to 350 gigabases of sequencing data and 70 million to 100 million unique TCR sequences. Every discovery cohort repertoire had been produced on one sequencing platform. An earlier analysis of more than 450 of the donors used high-throughput TCR beta sequencing to judge whether each TCR beta V gene segment behaved as functional or pseudogenic. Along with the roughly 610-subject first cohort, a separate validation cohort of over 90 different subjects was used. The number of typed donors differed by locus: roughly 629-630 for A, B, C, DRB1 and DQB1; approximately 530 for DQA1; fewer than 610 for DPA1; and about 470 for DPB1. To study patterns of TCR occurrence, a later analysis re-analyzed previously published TCR beta repertoires from just over 650 donors and added high-resolution HLA genotyping. The T cell repertoires of some 700 subjects were profiled by immunosequencing and related to cytomegalovirus serostatus. Across approximately 400 genotyped donors of the cohort, an average of roughly 230,000 unique TCR beta nucleotide sequences per donor were sequenced, and 15% to 20% of those sequences were non-productive. HLA typing included class I and class II loci at four-digit resolution. The study aimed to test whether cataloging public T cell receptors could reveal signatures of past pathogen exposure.

The library was prepared using the immunoSEQ multiplex PCR assay. A mixture of 60 forward primers for TCR Vbeta segments and 13 reverse primers for TCR Jbeta segments was used in the multiplex PCR. The CDR3 region of rearranged TCR beta genes was amplified from genomic DNA with a multiplex PCR assay. The amplified TCR beta libraries were sequenced on the Illumina HiSeq System as 87-base-pair reads. The paper's data handling went like this. A later analysis counted about 76 million unique TCR beta chains across the approximately 700 repertoires, and 10 million to 12 million of these chains were shared by at least two donors. Raw reads were error-corrected and collapsed into unique sequences by a nearest-neighbor algorithm in which closely related sequences were merged to remove PCR and sequencing errors. To assign V, D and J gene segments, CDR3 sequences were aligned to IMGT reference sequences. For a sequence to be retained, at least a six-nucleotide match to both a V gene segment and a J gene segment was required. A rearrangement was called productive if the CDR3 had no stop codons and remained in frame with V and J, and every other rearrangement was called non-productive. Following IMGT convention, CDR3 was defined as the stretch from the second conserved V-encoded cysteine up to the conserved J-encoded phenylalanine. Sequences without an unambiguous match to a single V gene segment were excluded from the earlier analysis of approximately 600 of the donors. In an earlier analysis of almost 600 of the donors, a V segment was called functional when productive rearrangements were above 56.7%, and segregating when the standard deviation between donors exceeded 5%. A statistical classification framework was developed to diagnose cytomegalovirus status using the catalog of TCR beta chain sequences. In a later analysis, V and J genes were assigned by comparing TCR nucleotide sequences against IMGT/GENE-DB human TR gene sequences. A later analysis assigned CDR3 sequences and most-parsimonious VDJ recombination scenarios with the TCRdist pipeline. In a later analysis, each TCR beta chain was defined by its CDR3 amino acid sequence together with its V-gene family, and reads without a unique V-gene family were excluded. In a later analysis, approximately 640 highly shared, low-generation-probability nucleotide sequences were removed to address suspected cross-contamination and a sequencing artifact. For each public chain, a later analysis derived a clonal expansion index from normalized ranks of inferred template counts within each repertoire. In a later analysis, generation probabilities were computed with a VDJ recombination model fitted to out-of-frame rearrangements, and the resulting probabilities were checked against IGoR. In a later analysis, TCR-TCR, TCR-HLA and TCR-CMV co-occurrence was scored with hypergeometric tests, and a repertoire-size bias correction was applied to TCR pairs. In a later analysis, false discovery rates were estimated by permuting HLA or CMV assignments 20 times. In a later analysis, co-occurring TCRs were grouped using DBSCAN, with TCRdist sequence similarity added in when clustering inside HLA-allele-positive subsets. For co-occurrence clustering, repertoires with fewer than 30,000 or more than 120,000 public chains were excluded, along with four to six repertoires with anomalous nucleotide sharing. TCRdb limited this immuneACCESS table to in-frame rearrangements with V and J called. A share of clones is missing; checked studies link under half to unresolved V genes, and the rest is unexplained. V and J calls and clone size are given by that table; D and trimming were obtained from the DNA. The sample yields more than 95,000 clones; 81% were counted once. Roughly 0.99% of the sample comes from the top ten.

Based on the germline V gene (reference sequence), the CDR1 and CDR2 sequences are SGHNT and YYREEE. Including the terminal cysteine and phenylalanine, the CDR3 comprises 15 residues. The only DNA kept is the CDR3, 45 bases in frame from the first base. Between the V and J ends, shortened by 0 bases and 2 bases respectively, the junction contains 9 bases. Findings and caveats that apply to the study as a whole: The presence/absence analyses assumed that sequencing depth was roughly uniform across donors, and that assumption may not be true. Because the 87-base-pair reads could not distinguish some IMGT-functional V segments, including TRBV6-2 and TRBV6-3, those segments were excluded. An association between a missense DCLRE1C variant and V-gene and J-gene trimming of TCR beta chains was found in a later genetic analysis and replicated in an independent cohort. Because HLA typing was unavailable for some donors at each locus, only the typed subset was used in association tests. In a later analysis, HLA-associated TCR beta chains showed more clonal expansion and lower generation probabilities than non-associated chains that were equally common. The sequencing pipeline was judged likely to have produced a cluster of highly shared sequence variants as a technical artifact. This cohort had only TCR beta chains sequenced, and the lack of alpha or paired-chain data limited which features could be detected. Three of the identified cytomegalovirus-associated TCR beta chains were confirmed in vitro to be specific for cytomegalovirus antigens. Broadly in line with IMGT annotations, most TCR beta V segments showed up in productive rearrangements about 87% or about 30% of the time in an earlier analysis of 587 of the donors. When HLA alleles, especially DR and DQ, strongly co-occurred, attributing TCR associations to individual alleles was difficult. Across donors, most TCR sequences were observed very rarely, whereas some public TCRs were present in many individuals. The study gave a list of over 150 TCR beta chains associated with cytomegalovirus. At a false discovery rate of 0.05, a later analysis linked roughly 17,000 TCR beta sequences to specific HLA alleles. A later analysis found that most CMV-associated TCR beta chains appeared HLA-restricted, with HLA associations seemingly driven largely by CMV exposure. Compared with the roughly 700-donor mean, donors in an Asian-associated ancestry cluster had fewer N-insertions in productive TCRs, according to a later genetic analysis. A later analysis found that TCR association rates varied across HLA loci, with DRB1 alleles showing the most associated TCRs and HLA-C alleles the fewest. According to a later analysis, parvovirus B19, influenza, CMV and Epstein-Barr virus appeared linked to several top co-occurrence clusters. The classifier was reported to diagnose cytomegalovirus status with high specificity and sensitivity in both the original and validation cohorts. A further reported finding was that TCR beta sequences accurately predicted the HLA-A and HLA-B alleles for most subjects in the first cohort. For the cohort, immune exposure information was limited to CMV serostatus. Because counts were too low, more than 15 rarely observed V segments, including chromosome 9 orphons, were excluded from the earlier analysis of about 500 of the donors. According to the authors, the approach could potentially be generalized to other disease states and immunological phenotypes. Linkage disequilibrium might explain the correlated functional status among segregating V segments, but an unknown experimental factor could not be excluded.

In total, fewer than 750 healthy bone marrow donors made up the cohort. At the time of sampling, all cohort members were nominally healthy, though unrecorded immune exposures were likely present. The donor was CMV seronegative and belonged to the group of more than 300 seronegative cohort members. Every donor gave a peripheral blood sample, and the peripheral blood mononuclear cells from that sample were used for TCR beta sequencing. Genomic DNA extraction from the blood cell samples was performed with the Qiagen DNeasy Blood Extraction Kit. About this clone itself: Its antigen has not been determined. Base quality data are lacking; no much larger clone is found one base away. Additional DNA sequences in this sample encode the identical CDR3.

The rearranged chain carries TRBV5-4 and TRBJ2-1; the D gene is possibly TRBD2, with 5 bases matching. Specimen: PBMCs. This clonotype was sampled from a young woman in good health and CMV-seronegative. The CDR3: CASSLGGSTYNEQFF. In nucleotides, the sequence is TGTGCCAGCAGCTTGGGCGGGTCCACCTACAATGAGCAGTTCTTC.